These 17 T cell receptor beta chains originate from one sample sequenced in a study of blood T cell repertoires in COVID-19. Profiling relied on immunoSEQ multiplex PCR, and the TCRdb table lists in-frame clones only, not all of them. This table holds just over 150,000 clones, around 85% found once. Sequenced input: peripheral blood. These receptors came from a woman in her seventies with acute or convalescent COVID-19.

In DNA, the CDR3 is TGTGCCATCAGTGAGTCGAGAGAAACCAACTATGGCTACACCTTC. This gives the protein CAISESRETNYGYTF. The chain is built from TRBV10-3 and TRBJ1-2; no clear D gene. V lost 0 bases and J 2 bases, leaving 10 bases between the germline ends. This CDR3 is 15 amino acids long. Germline CDR1 reads ENHRY; CDR2 reads SYGVKD.

CDR3 bases: TGTGCCAGTTTGGGGACAGGGGGCTTGCGGAATGAGCAGTTCTTC. Encoded protein: CASLGTGGLRNEQFF. The rearrangement joins TRBV19 to TRBJ2-1, with 12 nucleotides matching TRBD1. V was clipped by 8 bases and J by 7 bases; unmatched bases: 9. The CDR3 is 15 amino acids. Per the germline V gene, CDR1 is LNHDA and CDR2 is SQIVND (reference sequence).

The chain couples TRBV4-2 to TRBJ1-5, with D possibly being TRBD1 (6 bases). The germline V gene has CDR1 LGHNA and CDR2 YNFKEQ. The CDR3 has 19 amino acids. Trimming left V 0 bases short and J 6 bases short, with 24 bases between. For the CDR3, the DNA is TGTGCCAGCAGCCAAGATCTTCATCGGACAGTAGACTTGGGTCAGCCCCAGCATTTT. Its translation: CASSQDLHRTVDLGQPQHF.

This sequence joins TRBV7-8 and TRBJ1-4, with 7 bases aligning to TRBD1. The CDR3 is 14 residues long. The ends lost 5 bases at V and 8 bases at J; junction bases unmatched: 8. Germline V lookup: CDR1 SGHVS, CDR2 FQNEAQ. CDR3 in amino acids: CASSLRQGREKLFF. The CDR3, as DNA: TGTGCCAGCAGCCTTAGACAGGGTAGGGAAAAACTGTTTTTT. The complete variable domain, with remaining parts taken from reference TRBV7-8 and TRBJ1-4, reads GAGVSQSPRYKVAKRGQDVALRCDPISGHVSLFWYQQALGQGPEFLTYFQNEAQLDKSGLPSDRFFAERPEGSVSTLKIQRTQQEDSAVYLCASSLRQGREKLFFGSGTQLSVL.

V gene TRBV19 combines with J gene TRBJ2-5; D is perhaps TRBD2 (6 bases). The CDR3 runs to 13 residues. V lost 3 bases, J lost 8 bases, and 13 bases lay in between. CDR1 is LNHDA, CDR2 SQIVND, per germline (reference sequence). CDR3 sequence: CASSIGLADTQYF. The CDR3 DNA reads as TGTGCCAGTAGTATTGGGTTAGCGGATACCCAGTACTTC. Looking up the rest from reference TRBV19 and TRBJ2-5 gives the full variable domain: DGGITQSPKYLFRKEGQNVTLSCEQNLNHDAMYWYRQDPGQGLRLIYYSQIVNDFQKGDIAEGYSVSREKKESFPLTVTSAQKNPTAFYLCASSIGLADTQYFGPGTRLLVL.

The rearrangement uses TRBV7-2 and TRBJ1-1, with 7 positions matching TRBD1. The CDR3 covers 15 residues. The V and J ends lost 2 bases and 1 base, in that order; junction bases with no gene match: 4. Germline V gene lookup returns CDR1 SGHTA and CDR2 FQGNSA. Written as DNA, the CDR3 is TGTGCCAGCAGCTTAAGGGGGCTTGGGAACACTGAAGCTTTCTTT. It encodes CASSLRGLGNTEAFF.

The gene calls are TRBV5-1 and TRBJ2-5, with no clear D. Germline lookup yields CDR1 SGHRS and CDR2 YFSETQ. The CDR3 is 11 amino acids. Between the trimmed V and J ends, which lost 3 bases and 2 bases, there was a span of 2 bases. The CDR3 spells CASSSQETQYF. The CDR3 DNA reads TGCGCCAGCAGCTCACAAGAGACCCAGTACTTC.

V gene TRBV29-1 combines with J gene TRBJ2-1; 7 bases align to TRBD1. The germline V gene encodes CDR1 SQVTM and CDR2 ANQGSEA. The CDR3 is 13 amino acids. Losses at the gene ends were 4 bases for V and 4 bases for J; bases not matched to a gene: 4. The CDR3: CSVVRGQYNEQFF. In DNA, the CDR3 is TGCAGCGTTGTAAGGGGGCAATACAATGAGCAGTTCTTC.

This clone came up once. The rearrangement uses TRBV15 and TRBJ1-5; D unclear. Trimming pared 3 bases from V and 1 base from J, leaving 10 bases between. The CDR3 sequence is 15 residues long. Germline V gene data show CDR1 as LNHNV and CDR2 as YYDKDF (reference sequence). Written as DNA, the CDR3 is TGTGCCACCAGCAGGGTTGCGGGAAGCAATCAGCCCCAGCATTTT. It specifies CATSRVAGSNQPQHF.

In this sample, this clone turned up a few times. The rearrangement links TRBV3-1 (or the pseudogene TRBV3-2) to TRBJ1-5, with a tentative D call TRBD1 (5 bases). Germline V lookup: CDR1 LGHDT, CDR2 YNNKEL (reference sequence). Trimming took off 5 bases at V and 2 bases at J, with 13 bases between the two ends. This CDR3 comprises 15 residues. CDR3: CASSLGVRGNQPQHF. CDR3 nucleotides: TGTGCCAGCAGCTTAGGGGTTCGGGGCAATCAGCCCCAGCATTTT.

The chain is built from TRBV3-1 (or the pseudogene TRBV3-2) and TRBJ2-5; TRBD2 matches 8 bases. The CDR3 contains 15 residues. V shed 3 bases, J shed 2 bases, and the junction held 5 bases outside the gene matches. Germline lookup yields CDR1 LGHDT and CDR2 YNNKEL (reference sequence). The CDR3 reads CASSHRLAGQETQYF. CDR3 nucleotides: TGTGCCAGCAGCCACAGGCTAGCGGGTCAAGAGACCCAGTACTTC.

The chain carries TRBV7-2 and TRBJ1-3, with 8 bases aligning to TRBD1. V dropped 5 bases and J dropped 4; count of bases not matched to a gene: 10. Germline CDR1 reads SGHTA; CDR2 reads FQGNSA. The CDR3 length is 16 residues. The DNA for the CDR3 is TGTGCCAGCAGCCCTAGACAGGGGCCGTGGGGAAACACCATATATTTT. Translating gives CASSPRQGPWGNTIYF.

The V and J genes are TRBV24-1 and TRBJ1-6; TRBD1 is a possible D gene (6 bases). Germline-derived CDR1 and CDR2 are KGHDR and SFDVKD. Trimming took off 8 bases at V and 6 bases at J, with 22 bases between the two ends. The CDR3 has 17 residues. The CDR3 region has the DNA TGTGCCACCAAAGCTTCTTTTGGGACAATCGCTAATTCACCCCTCCACTTT. Translating it yields CATKASFGTIANSPLHF.

The chain carries TRBV9 and TRBJ2-5; 7 nucleotides agree with TRBD1. Losses at the gene ends were 2 bases for V and 2 bases for J; bases not matched to a gene: 3. The CDR3 is 14 residues long. Germline loops: CDR1 SGDLS, CDR2 YYNGEE. In nucleotides, the CDR3 is TGTGCCAGCAGCGTCTCGACAGGGCAAGAGACCCAGTACTTC. This encodes CASSVSTGQETQYF.

The chain employs TRBV14 and TRBJ2-7, with TRBD1 matching over 8 bases. This CDR3 is 15 amino acids long. Unmatched junction bases numbered 6, after V lost 1 base and J lost 4 bases. CDR1 is SGHDN and CDR2 is FVKESK in the germline V gene. The CDR3 is CASSQGGQASYEQYF. The CDR3 DNA sequence: TGTGCCAGCAGCCAAGGGGGACAGGCATCGTACGAGCAGTACTTC.

The chain links TRBV5-1 to TRBJ2-1; 8 bases are shared with TRBD1. Germline V gene data show CDR1 as SGHRS and CDR2 as YFSETQ. CDR3 length: 15 amino acids. Germline trimming cut 4 bases from V and 0 bases from J; bases unmatched to any gene: 3. The CDR3 region has the DNA TGCGCCAGCAGCCAACAGGGGGTCTCCTACAATGAGCAGTTCTTC. Its protein is CASSQQGVSYNEQFF.

The chain couples TRBV6-2 or TRBV6-3 to TRBJ2-1, with 11 bases matching TRBD2. V lost 6 bases to trimming and J lost 6 bases; unmatched junction nucleotides: 13. This CDR3 region has 17 residues. The germline V gene encodes CDR1 MNHEY and CDR2 SVGEGT. The CDR3 nucleotides read TGTGCCAGCAGCACACCAAAACTAGCGGGGGCTGCCAATGAGCAGTTCTTC. Its protein is CASSTPKLAGAANEQFF.